This TCR beta chain was sequenced in a study of cytomegalovirus exposure and HLA in healthy donors. Whole-study findings and limits: In a later analysis, TCR beta V- and J-gene trimming showed a link to a missense DCLRE1C variant. Altogether, 150 to 200 TCR beta chains were recorded as cytomegalovirus-associated.

Germline assignment: CDR1 LGHNA and CDR2 YNFKEQ. Trimming shortened V by 4 bases and J by 8 bases, and 23 bases separated the two germline ends. The length of the CDR3 is 16 residues. Primers for the PCR totalled 60 Vbeta and 13 Jbeta. Assay: immunoSEQ multiplex PCR; the TCRdb copy retains only in-frame clones and omits some. Of 150,000 to 200,000 clones listed, just over 70% are singletons. A note on this clone: Its antigen is undetermined.

The receptor comes from a man between 18 and 29 years old in good health and CMV-seropositive. Sequenced material: PBMCs. The chain has TRBV4-2 and TRBJ1-2; D gene unclear. In DNA form, the CDR3 reads TGTGCCAGCAGCCCCCCAGACCCTAGACAATCGGGAGGCTACACCTTC. This gives the protein CASSPPDPRQSGGYTF.